These 20 T cell receptor beta chains originate from one sample sequenced in a study of PD-L1 blockade in urothelial cancer. The table came from immunoSEQ multiplex PCR; TCRdb's copy has only in-frame clones and leaves some out. In the table there are around 100,000 clones, more than 85% of which are singletons. Time point: peripheral blood 6 weeks after treatment start. Sequencing used PBMCs, obtained around atezolizumab (anti-PD-L1) treatment. The receptors stem from a man aged 55 to 70 with urothelial cancer.

The chain is built from TRBV30 and TRBJ1-5; 7 bases match TRBD1. V lost 3 bases and J lost 0; bases outside the gene matches: 11. CDR1 is GTSNPN, CDR2 SVGIG, per germline (reference sequence). The CDR3 length is 17 residues. The CDR3 spells CAWRAQAGTDSNQPQHF. CDR3 bases: TGTGCCTGGAGGGCACAAGCTGGGACAGATAGCAATCAGCCCCAGCATTTT.

The V gene is TRBV5-4, the J gene TRBJ2-7; a weak D match, TRBD1 (6 bases). The V end was cut by 5 bases, the J end by 6 bases, with 30 bases between. Germline loops: CDR1 SGHNT, CDR2 YYREEE (reference sequence). CDR3 length equals 18 residues. As DNA, the CDR3 is TGTGCCAGCAGGCTGGGGCCGGGCAGGGGAACGTCTGGTGGCGAGCAGTACTTC. Residues: CASRLGPGRGTSGGEQYF.

The chain couples TRBV5-1 to TRBJ2-7, with 7 bases lining up with TRBD1. The CDR3 runs 14 residues. The V gene end was trimmed by 7 bases and the J gene end by 9 bases; junction bases not matched to a gene: 16. From germline, CDR1 is SGHRS and CDR2 YFSETQ. The CDR3 spells CASSWVGQGEGQYF. The CDR3 coding sequence is TGCGCCAGCTCTTGGGTAGGCCAGGGGGAAGGGCAGTACTTC. Looking up the rest from reference TRBV5-1 and TRBJ2-7 gives the full variable domain: KAGVTQTPRYLIKTRGQQVTLSCSPISGHRSVSWYQQTPGQGLQFLFEYFSETQRNKGNFPGRFSGRQFSNSRSEMNVSTLELGDSALYLCASSWVGQGEGQYFGPGTRLTVT.

This chain connects TRBV6-6 to TRBJ2-1, with D perhaps matching TRBD2 (5 bases). The CDR3 consists of 15 residues. Looked up from germline, CDR1 is MNHNY and CDR2 is SVGAGI (reference sequence). Trimming stripped 2 bases from V and 3 bases from J, with 11 bases between. CDR3 protein: CASSYTEEGYNEQFF. In DNA, the CDR3 is TGTGCCAGCAGTTACACAGAAGAGGGCTACAATGAGCAGTTCTTC.

The chain recombines TRBV7-6 with TRBJ1-3; 10 nucleotides match TRBD1. Germline-derived CDR1 and CDR2 are SGHVS and FNYEAQ. The V segment lost 1 base and the J segment 2 bases; nucleotides outside the gene matches: 2. CDR3 length: 16 amino acids. In nucleotides, the CDR3 is TGTGCCAGCAGCTTAGGACAGGGGGCCACTGGAAACACCATATATTTT. Its translation: CASSLGQGATGNTIYF.

The chain uses TRBV5-4 and TRBJ2-1, with 12 bases identical to TRBD2. V dropped 4 bases and J dropped 5; count of bases not matched to a gene: 4. Germline V gene data show CDR1 as SGHNT and CDR2 as YYREEE (reference sequence). CDR3 length: 15 residues. The CDR3 spells CASSILAGGNNEQFF. CDR3 nucleotide sequence: TGTGCCAGCAGCATACTAGCGGGAGGAAACAATGAGCAGTTCTTC.

The chain couples TRBV4-3 to TRBJ2-1; 12 bases line up with TRBD2. V was clipped by 0 bases and J by 11 bases; unmatched bases: 8. Germline values: CDR1 LGHNA, CDR2 YSLEER. The CDR3 is 16 amino acids. The CDR3 here is CASSQDWASGGAKQFF. The CDR3 nucleotides are TGCGCCAGCAGCCAAGATTGGGCTAGCGGGGGGGCTAAGCAGTTCTTC.

The chain joins TRBV6-6 to TRBJ2-5; D not resolved. Trimming cost V 4 bases and J 4 bases, with 4 bases left between them. The CDR3 is 11 amino acids. Germline CDR1 reads MNHNY; CDR2 reads SVGAGI (reference sequence). The CDR3 DNA reads as TGTGCCAGCAGTTCTACAGAGACCCAGTACTTC. Amino acids: CASSSTETQYF.

The chain joins TRBV2 to TRBJ1-5, with D maybe TRBD1 (5 bases). V was pared by 6 bases and J by 3 bases, with 9 bases between. This CDR3 spans 13 amino acids. Germline lookup yields CDR1 SNHLY and CDR2 FYNNEI. DNA for the CDR3: TGTGCCAGCAGCAGGGAGGTCAATCAGCCCCAGCATTTT. This encodes CASSREVNQPQHF.

The chain has TRBV6-5 and TRBJ2-7; 7 nucleotides agree with TRBD2. This CDR3 comprises 16 residues. CDR1 is MNHEY and CDR2 is SVGAGI in the germline V gene. Trimming at V came to 0 bases and at J to 1 base, leaving 6 bases not matched to a gene. The DNA for the CDR3 is TGTGCCAGCAGTTACTCGGGCGGGGGTAATTCCTACGAGCAGTACTTC. Amino acid sequence: CASSYSGGGNSYEQYF.

This chain connects TRBV27 to TRBJ2-3; no reliable D call. Germline CDR1 MNHEY, CDR2 SMNVEV (reference sequence). The CDR3 length is 15 residues. Trimming pared 7 bases from V and 1 base from J, leaving 15 bases between. CDR3 bases: TGTGCCAGCAACCTTCGAGCGTTCCGCACAGATACGCAGTATTTT. Its translation is CASNLRAFRTDTQYF.

This chain links TRBV7-7 with TRBJ2-5, with 9 bases matching TRBD1. The germline gives CDR1 SSHAT, CDR2 FNYEAQ (reference sequence). The CDR3 has 15 amino acids. The J segment lost 3 bases and the V segment lost 5 bases, leaving 7 bases of the junction unmatched. The CDR3 nucleotides read TGTGCCAGCAGCCCCTACCGGGACAGGGAAGAGACCCAGTACTTC. Translated: CASSPYRDREETQYF. Full variable domain (outside the CDR3, taken from reference TRBV7-7 and TRBJ2-5): GAGVSQSPRYKVTKRGQDVTLRCDPISSHATLYWYQQALGQGPEFLTYFNYEAQPDKSGLPSDRFSAERPEGSISTLTIQRTEQRDSAMYRCASSPYRDREETQYFGPGTRLLVL.

The V and J genes are TRBV2 and TRBJ2-2; 10 bases are a match to TRBD2. The germline V gene encodes CDR1 SNHLY and CDR2 FYNNEI. The V gene end was trimmed by 6 bases and the J gene end by 6 bases; junction bases not matched to a gene: 10. The CDR3 is 16 amino acids. CDR3 sequence reads: CASSQSSGSIAGELFF. The CDR3 DNA reads TGTGCCAGCAGCCAATCTAGCGGGAGTATCGCCGGGGAGCTGTTTTTT.

The chain recombines TRBV4-1 with TRBJ2-1, with TRBD1 matching 12 bases. Germline assignment: CDR1 MGHRA and CDR2 YSYEKL. The ends lost 4 bases at V and 6 bases at J; junction bases unmatched: 4. The CDR3 sequence is 15 residues long. The CDR3 nucleotides read TGCGCCAGCAGCCGCGGGACAGGGGGCCCCAATGAGCAGTTCTTC. It codes for CASSRGTGGPNEQFF.

V usage is TRBV7-3 and J usage is TRBJ2-7; 8 bases agree with TRBD1. CDR1 is SGHTA and CDR2 is FQGTGA in the germline V gene. The V gene end was trimmed by 3 bases and the J gene end by 4 bases; junction bases not matched to a gene: 5. The CDR3 sequence is 14 residues long. The CDR3 DNA sequence: TGTGCCAGCAGCTTTCAGGGGGCCGGGTACGAGCAGTACTTC. This translates into CASSFQGAGYEQYF.

This clone was counted a single time. The chain couples TRBV27 to TRBJ2-1; 7 nucleotides align to TRBD1. The CDR3 covers 16 residues. The junction had 12 bases not matched to a gene; V was cut back by 5 bases and J by 5 bases. Germline values: CDR1 MNHEY, CDR2 SMNVEV (reference sequence). CDR3 coding DNA: TGTGCCAGCAGTGCAACCGGGACAGTGGGGGACAATGAGCAGTTCTTC. This translates into CASSATGTVGDNEQFF.

The chain recombines TRBV5-6 with TRBJ2-7; 9 nucleotides agree with TRBD1. Trimming removed 4 bases from V and 4 bases from J; junction bases left unmatched: 3. The CDR3 length is 13 residues. Per germline, CDR1 SGHDT and CDR2 YYEEEE. Here the CDR3 reads CASSRGQGYEQYF. In DNA form, the CDR3 reads TGTGCCAGCAGCCGGGGACAGGGTTACGAGCAGTACTTC.

The chain has TRBV6-6 and TRBJ1-3; the D gene is possibly TRBD1 (5 bases). The germline gives CDR1 MNHNY, CDR2 SVGAGI (reference sequence). The CDR3 covers 15 residues. The germline V and J ends were trimmed by 2 bases and 4 bases, with 12 bases remaining between them. The CDR3 nucleotides are TGTGCCAGCAGTTACCATGGGGCCGGCGGAAACACCATATATTTT. It encodes CASSYHGAGGNTIYF.

The chain couples TRBV6-1 to TRBJ1-5, with D hard to call. Between the trimmed V and J ends, which lost 3 bases and 4 bases, there was a span of 10 bases. CDR1 MNHNS and CDR2 SASEGT come from the germline V gene. This CDR3 has 14 amino acids. CDR3: CASSEGQFNQPQHF. The CDR3 bases are TGTGCCAGCAGTGAGGGCCAGTTTAATCAGCCCCAGCATTTT.

This clone was recorded once. The rearrangement links TRBV4-2 to TRBJ1-3; 8 bases line up with TRBD1. Germline assignment: CDR1 LGHNA and CDR2 YNFKEQ. The CDR3 sequence is 15 residues long. With V trimmed by 0 bases and J by 4 bases, 2 bases remained unmatched. CDR3 residues: CASSQERTGGNTIYF. The DNA for the CDR3 is TGTGCCAGCAGCCAAGAGCGGACAGGGGGAAACACCATATATTTT.